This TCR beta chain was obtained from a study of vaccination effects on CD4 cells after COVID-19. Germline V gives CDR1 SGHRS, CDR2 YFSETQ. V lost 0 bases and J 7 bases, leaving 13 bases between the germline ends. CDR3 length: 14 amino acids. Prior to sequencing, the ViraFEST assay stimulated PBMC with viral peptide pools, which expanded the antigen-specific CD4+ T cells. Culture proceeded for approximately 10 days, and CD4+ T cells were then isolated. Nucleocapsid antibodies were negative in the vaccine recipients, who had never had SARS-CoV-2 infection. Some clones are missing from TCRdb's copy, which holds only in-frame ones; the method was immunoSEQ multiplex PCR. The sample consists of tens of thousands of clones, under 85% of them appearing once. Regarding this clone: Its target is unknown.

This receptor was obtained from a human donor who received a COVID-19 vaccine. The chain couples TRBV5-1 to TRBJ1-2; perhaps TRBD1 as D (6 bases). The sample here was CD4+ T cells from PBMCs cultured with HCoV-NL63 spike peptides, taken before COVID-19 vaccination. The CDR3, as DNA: TGCGCCAGCAGCTTGGACGGACAGCTTATTGGCTACACCTTC. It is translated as CASSLDGQLIGYTF.